This T cell receptor (beta chain) appears in the sequencing data of a study of blood T cell repertoires in COVID-19. Study background: The United States, Italy and Spain supplied acute and convalescent COVID-19 samples. Sources were T cells, B-cell-depleted T cells, or PBMCs; the material itself was cDNA or gDNA.

In the authors' methods: Reference gene primer amplification gave estimated nucleated cell counts. Data came from immunoSEQ multiplex PCR; TCRdb stores just in-frame clones and leaves some out. V and J calls and clone size come straight from that table; D and trimming were deduced from the DNA. Here the sample spans fewer than 250,000 clones, 70% to 90% being singletons. CDR1 MGHRA and CDR2 YSYEKL come from the germline V gene. CDR3 length equals 14 residues. V was pared by 3 bases and J by 5 bases, with 11 bases between. Sequenced: peripheral blood. The receptor comes from a woman in her sixties or seventies with acute or convalescent COVID-19. The rearrangement joins TRBV4-1 to TRBJ1-5; the D gene is possibly TRBD1 (6 bases). In nucleotides, the CDR3 is TGCGCCAGCAGCCATAACAGGGTTGATCAGCCCCAGCATTTT. Its protein is CASSHNRVDQPQHF.